The sample holds a few counts of the clone carrying this T cell receptor (beta chain). The target antigen is unknown. Study-level points and caveats: Tumor Treg TCRs overlapped most with tumor naive CD4+ cells.

The CDR3 consists of 13 residues. Between the trimmed V and J ends, which lost 3 bases and 5 bases, there was a span of 8 bases. CDR1 is SGHTA and CDR2 is FQGNSA in the germline V gene. One entry per CDR3 protein, called by TCRdb with MiXCR from the 5' RACE reads. Here the sample spans about 64,000 distinct CDR3 sequences, 20% to 25% being singletons. This receptor was taken from a female donor with breast cancer. Sample: memory CD4+ T cells sorted from a lymph node. Subset specified: memory CD4+ T cells, CD4+CD45RO+CD25-. The rearrangement uses TRBV7-2 and TRBJ1-5, with D tentatively TRBD1 (5 bases). The CDR3 spells CASSLGTYQPQHF. DNA for the CDR3: TGTGCCAGCAGCTTGGGGACCTATCAGCCCCAGCATTTT.